These 19 T cell receptor beta chains originate from one sample sequenced in a study of CD8 T cells in ankylosing spondylitis. TCRdb itself ran the 5' RACE reads through MiXCR, one entry per CDR3 protein. The sample comprises about 250,000 distinct CDR3 sequences, roughly 10% of which are singletons, and about 2.5% rests with the top ten. Material: blood, either unsorted or a sorted T cell fraction (not recorded which). These receptors came from a male donor with ankylosing spondylitis or in good health (not recorded which).

This clonotype was counted a few times. This sequence joins TRBV7-2 and TRBJ2-7, with a tentative D call TRBD1 (5 bases). The CDR3 sequence is 14 residues long. Looked up from germline, CDR1 is SGHTA and CDR2 is FQGNSA. V shed 0 bases and J shed 4 bases, with 10 bases lying between them. The CDR3 region has the DNA TGTGCCAGCAGCTTAGCAGTAGGGGTTTACGAGCAGTACTTC. It is translated as CASSLAVGVYEQYF.

This clonotype was observed at least ten times. The chain recombines TRBV20-1 with TRBJ2-1, with TRBD1 matching 7 bases. V trimming: 5 bases; J trimming: 3 bases; junction bases outside the gene matches: 4. CDR3 size: 13 residues. Germline V gene sequence: CDR1 DFQATT, CDR2 SNEGSKA (reference sequence). This CDR3 is CSAPRDSYNEQFF. CDR3 in DNA: TGCAGTGCTCCCCGGGACAGCTACAATGAGCAGTTCTTC.

This clonotype was recorded at least ten times. The chain employs TRBV27 and TRBJ2-1, with TRBD2 as a possible D gene (6 bases). CDR1 and CDR2 (germline): MNHEY, SMNVEV (reference sequence). The length of the CDR3 is 15 residues. V dropped 5 bases and J dropped 5 bases, with 16 bases sitting between them. The CDR3 DNA follows: TGTGCCAGCAGTACCGGGACTTCCGCCCACAATGAGCAGTTCTTC. This translates into CASSTGTSAHNEQFF.

This clonotype was picked up many times. This chain uses TRBV12-3 or TRBV12-4 with TRBJ2-2, with D unclear. This CDR3 region has 11 residues. Trimming pared 7 bases from V and 8 bases from J, leaving 8 bases between. The CDR3 loop reads CASTVSGELFF. CDR3 in DNA: TGTGCCAGCACTGTCTCGGGGGAGCTGTTTTTT.

This clonotype was observed many times. V gene TRBV4-1 combines with J gene TRBJ1-2, with 9 bases fitting TRBD1. Germline CDR1 is MGHRA and CDR2 is YSYEKL. Trimming at V came to 3 bases and at J to 4 bases, leaving 12 bases not matched to a gene. The CDR3 has 17 amino acids. The CDR3 protein is CASSHVLQGAEGYGYTF. CDR3 DNA: TGCGCCAGCAGCCATGTATTACAGGGGGCAGAGGGCTATGGCTACACCTTC.

The table lists this clonotype with many counts. The chain links TRBV5-1 to TRBJ2-7; 8 bases are shared with TRBD1. The trim removed 4 bases at V and 5 bases at J, leaving 5 bases unmatched. The CDR3 loop spans 13 amino acids. The germline V gene has CDR1 SGHRS and CDR2 YFSETQ. In DNA form, the CDR3 reads TGCGCCAGCAGCCAACAGACAGGGGACGAGCAGTACTTC. This codes for CASSQQTGDEQYF.

This clonotype was observed many times. The V gene is TRBV5-1, the J gene TRBJ2-3, with 13 positions matching TRBD2. This CDR3 has 19 residues. V trimming: 3 bases; J trimming: 2 bases; junction bases outside the gene matches: 12. Germline V CDR1 and CDR2: SGHRS, YFSETQ. CDR3 region: CASSSSPRTSGGHTDTQYF. CDR3 bases: TGCGCCAGCAGCTCCTCTCCCCGGACTAGCGGGGGCCACACAGATACGCAGTATTTT.

This clonotype was counted at least ten times. The rearrangement links TRBV7-8 to TRBJ1-5; TRBD1 is a possible D gene (5 bases). V lost 5 bases to trimming and J lost 0 bases, with 11 bases between them. Germline V lookup: CDR1 SGHVS, CDR2 FQNEAQ. The CDR3 is 15 residues long. CDR3 DNA sequence: TGTGCCAGCAGCCTGGGGACCCCTAGCAATCAGCCCCAGCATTTT. It specifies CASSLGTPSNQPQHF.

This clonotype showed up many times. The chain joins TRBV12-3 or TRBV12-4 to TRBJ1-2; D not certain. The CDR3 is 13 residues long. Trimming shortened V by 2 bases and J by 8 bases, and 12 bases separated the two germline ends. CDR3 nucleotide sequence: TGTGCCAGCAGTTTAAGAACGCGTGGGGGCTACACCTTC. This codes for CASSLRTRGGYTF.

This clonotype was counted between two and nine times. V usage is TRBV30 and J usage is TRBJ1-1; the D gene is possibly TRBD1 (5 bases). This CDR3 comprises 13 residues. Deletions cut 5 bases from V and 1 base from J, with 11 bases between. CDR1 and CDR2 (germline): GTSNPN, SVGIG (reference sequence). The CDR3 DNA reads as TGTGCCTGGGAAGGACAAACGAACACTGAAGCTTTCTTT. Amino acid sequence: CAWEGQTNTEAFF.

This clonotype was counted at least ten times. The chain carries TRBV6-5 and TRBJ2-2; 9 bases are a match to TRBD1. Germline CDR1 reads MNHEY; CDR2 reads SVGAGI. V shed 4 bases, J shed 3 bases, and the junction held 6 bases outside the gene matches. The CDR3 has 16 residues. CDR3 sequence reads: CASSFPGQGDTGELFF. CDR3 nucleotides: TGTGCCAGCAGTTTTCCGGGACAGGGAGACACCGGGGAGCTGTTTTTT.

This clonotype has ten or more counts. The chain combines TRBV5-1 with TRBJ2-7; D is undetermined. The CDR3 runs 13 residues. Between the trimmed V and J ends, which lost 0 bases and 3 bases, there was a span of 7 bases. Germline CDR1 and CDR2: SGHRS and YFSETQ. CDR3 DNA: TGCGCCAGCAGCTTGGGGGCTCACTACGAGCAGTACTTC. Translated, it gives CASSLGAHYEQYF.

Many counts were recorded for this clonotype. The gene calls are TRBV29-1 and TRBJ1-2, with TRBD1 matching over 9 bases. CDR3 length equals 12 residues. After removal of 7 bases from V and 6 bases from J, the junction contained 6 bases not matched to a gene. Per germline, CDR1 SQVTM and CDR2 ANQGSEA. In nucleotides, the CDR3 is TGCAGCGCCACGACAGGGGGTGATGGCTACACCTTC. Protein product: CSATTGGDGYTF.

The sample holds many counts of this clonotype. This chain connects TRBV20-1 to TRBJ2-1, with D perhaps matching TRBD1 (6 bases). CDR1 is DFQATT, CDR2 SNEGSKA, per germline (reference sequence). Trimming cost V 7 bases and J 6 bases, with 10 bases left between them. The CDR3 loop spans 11 amino acids. CDR3 amino acids: CSGLQGNEQFF. CDR3 DNA sequence: TGCAGTGGCCTACAGGGCAATGAGCAGTTCTTC.

This clonotype has at least ten counts. This rearrangement joins TRBV20-1 to TRBJ1-1; 8 nucleotides line up with TRBD1. The CDR3 is 15 residues long. CDR1 DFQATT and CDR2 SNEGSKA come from the germline V gene (reference sequence). With 3 bases clipped from V and 0 bases from J, the junction kept 6 bases outside the gene matches. The CDR3 bases are TGCAGTGCTAGTCTAGGACAGGGCCTGAACACTGAAGCTTTCTTT. This gives the protein CSASLGQGLNTEAFF.

This clonotype was counted ten times or more. The germline gene is not matched at one end of the junction; a read error may be the cause. The chain couples TRBV20-1 to TRBJ2-5; tentatively, D is TRBD2 (5 bases). The germline gives CDR1 DFQATT, CDR2 SNEGSKA (reference sequence). This CDR3 is 14 amino acids long. DNA for the CDR3: TGCAGTGCCAGAGGGTTTGGGGTCCAAGAGACCCAGTACTTC. Its translation: CSARGFGVQETQYF.

This clonotype was found many times. The CDR3 region has the DNA TGTGCCAGCAGTAGCGGGCGCTGGGATACGCAGTATTTT. Its translation: CASSSGRWDTQYF. The chain combines TRBV12-3 or TRBV12-4 with TRBJ2-3, with D perhaps TRBD2 (6 bases). V dropped 5 bases and J dropped 6 bases, with 12 bases sitting between them. This CDR3 is 13 amino acids long.

This clonotype has at least ten counts. This chain joins TRBV10-3 and TRBJ1-2; D is uncertain. The ends were cut back, 11 bases at V and 8 bases at J, with 15 bases in the middle. This CDR3 is built from 11 residues. The germline V gene has CDR1 ENHRY and CDR2 SYGVKD. The CDR3 reads CALSEAGGYTF. Written as DNA, the CDR3 is TGTGCCCTGTCCGAAGCGGGGGGCTACACCTTC.

This clonotype was picked up many times. This rearrangement joins TRBV6-4 to TRBJ2-3, with D possibly being TRBD2 (5 bases). Trimming took 3 bases from V and 3 from J, leaving 7 bases between them. In germline, CDR1 is MRHNA, CDR2 SNTAGT. The CDR3 spans 13 residues. Here the CDR3 DNA reads TGTGCCAGCAGTGAAACGGGGACAGATACGCAGTATTTT. As protein: CASSETGTDTQYF.